Below are 27 T cell receptor beta chains sequenced from a single sample in a study of cytomegalovirus exposure and HLA in healthy donors. The PCR ran on 60 Vbeta and 13 Jbeta primers. The protocol was immunoSEQ multiplex PCR, while the TCRdb copy is restricted to in-frame clones and leaves out a portion. The data contain about 82,000 clones, around 74% of them singletons. Sequencing was carried out using PBMCs. These receptors were obtained from a woman aged 45 to 65 in good health and CMV-seropositive.

This chain links TRBV14 with TRBJ1-1; D gene unclear. V lost 4 bases and J 6 bases, leaving 15 bases between the germline ends. Germline V gives CDR1 SGHDN, CDR2 FVKESK. There are 14 residues in the CDR3. CDR3 sequence: CASSRLGGKPEAFF. Written as DNA, the CDR3 is TGTGCCAGCAGCCGGTTAGGAGGGAAACCTGAAGCTTTCTTT.

This chain connects TRBV9 to TRBJ2-1, with 9 nucleotides matching TRBD1. This CDR3 has 15 amino acids. The trim removed 2 bases at V and 6 bases at J, leaving 6 bases unmatched. Germline V gene data show CDR1 as SGDLS and CDR2 as YYNGEE. The CDR3 loop is CASSVVDRGFNEQFF. DNA for the CDR3: TGTGCCAGCAGCGTCGTAGACAGGGGGTTCAATGAGCAGTTCTTC.

The chain is built from TRBV5-3 and TRBJ2-2, with TRBD1 as a possible D gene (6 bases). TRBV5-3 is filed as an ORF, its function uncertain. The CDR3 is made up of 16 amino acids. The ends were cut back, 2 bases at V and 0 bases at J, with 11 bases in the middle. CDR3 sequence (DNA): TGTGCCAGAAGCTTATGGGACATCACGAACACCGGGGAGCTGTTTTTT. The encoded protein is CARSLWDITNTGELFF.

A single count supports this clone. In DNA form, the CDR3 reads TGTGCCAGCAGTGTGGGACTAGCGGGAGTGAGGGCAGATACGCAGTATTTT. It is translated as CASSVGLAGVRADTQYF. J is TRBJ2-3 and V is TRBV2; TRBD2 matches 14 bases. This CDR3 has 17 amino acids. The germline gives CDR1 SNHLY, CDR2 FYNNEI. After removal of 4 bases from V and 4 bases from J, the junction contained 7 bases not matched to a gene.

V usage is TRBV4-1 and J usage is TRBJ1-1, with D perhaps TRBD1 (5 bases). V was pared by 0 bases and J by 14 bases, with 16 bases between. Germline assignment: CDR1 MGHRA and CDR2 YSYEKL. The length of the CDR3 is 13 residues. This CDR3 reads CASSQEVPRVPFF. CDR3 DNA sequence: TGCGCCAGCAGCCAAGAGGTGCCCAGGGTCCCCTTCTTT.

V gene TRBV4-1 combines with J gene TRBJ2-1, with a possible D match to TRBD1 (6 bases). Germline CDR1 reads MGHRA; CDR2 reads YSYEKL. This CDR3 is 13 amino acids long. Trimming took 4 bases from V and 7 from J, leaving 11 bases between them. In DNA, the CDR3 is TGCGCCAGCAGCCTAGTACAGGGTAATGAGCAGTTCTTC. This gives the protein CASSLVQGNEQFF.

The rearrangement links TRBV27 to TRBJ2-1, with D possibly being TRBD2 (6 bases). V was shortened by 6 bases and J by 8 bases, with 20 bases between the two germline ends. Per the germline V gene, CDR1 is MNHEY and CDR2 is SMNVEV (reference sequence). This CDR3 has 15 amino acids. The CDR3 reads CASSPGDSGAHEQFF. CDR3 coding DNA: TGTGCCAGCAGCCCGGGGGACTCGGGAGCCCATGAGCAGTTCTTC.

The chain carries TRBV19 and TRBJ2-3; 7 bases are a match to TRBD1. This CDR3 has 14 residues. Germline CDR1 reads LNHDA; CDR2 reads SQIVND (reference sequence). The ends lost 6 bases at V and 0 bases at J; junction bases unmatched: 3. CDR3 amino acids: CASRPTGSTDTQYF. The CDR3 DNA is TGTGCCAGTAGGCCGACAGGGAGCACAGATACGCAGTATTTT.

The chain joins TRBV2 to TRBJ2-1, with D possibly being TRBD2 (6 bases). The germline V gene has CDR1 SNHLY and CDR2 FYNNEI. The germline V and J ends were trimmed by 6 bases and 4 bases, with 16 bases remaining between them. CDR3 length: 15 residues. DNA for the CDR3: TGTGCCAGCAGCCAAGGGTCTAGCGCATACAATGAGCAGTTCTTC. Translated, it gives CASSQGSSAYNEQFF. Using reference TRBV2 and TRBJ2-1 for the parts outside the CDR3, the full variable domain is EPEVTQTPSHQVTQMGQEVILRCVPISNHLYFYWYRQILGQKVEFLVSFYNNEISEKSEIFDDQFSVERPDGSNFTLKIRSTKLEDSAMYFCASSQGSSAYNEQFFGPGTRLTVL.

The chain is built from TRBV2 and TRBJ1-5, with D unclear. V was trimmed by 8 bases and J by 2 bases, leaving 13 bases between them. The germline V gene encodes CDR1 SNHLY and CDR2 FYNNEI. CDR3 length: 14 amino acids. CDR3 bases: TGTGCCAGCCGCAGGTTGGGAGGCAATCAGCCCCAGCATTTT. Translated, it gives CASRRLGGNQPQHF.

The chain links TRBV7-9 to TRBJ2-4, with a tentative D call TRBD2 (6 bases). Trimming took 5 bases from V and 8 from J, leaving 19 bases between them. Per germline, CDR1 SEHNR and CDR2 FQNEAQ (reference sequence). The CDR3 length is 15 residues. CDR3 in amino acids: CASSHRLGREDIQYF. The CDR3 DNA sequence: TGTGCCAGCAGCCACAGGCTGGGAAGGGAGGACATTCAGTACTTC.

This clone counts as medium-sized. J is TRBJ1-1 and V is TRBV7-2, with 10 nucleotides matching TRBD1. The CDR3 is made up of 18 amino acids. V dropped 4 bases and J dropped 6; count of bases not matched to a gene: 17. The germline V gene encodes CDR1 SGHTA and CDR2 FQGNSA. The CDR3 DNA is TGTGCCAGCAGCTCACGTACGGGACAGGGGCAAAGAGTCGCTGAAGCTTTCTTT. Translating gives CASSSRTGQGQRVAEAFF.

Here the CDR3 reads CASSRTQGNSGANVLTF. CDR3 bases: TGTGCCAGTAGTAGGACACAGGGAAACTCTGGGGCCAACGTCCTGACTTTC. This sequence joins TRBV19 and TRBJ2-6; tentative D call: TRBD1 (6 bases). Germline CDR1 reads LNHDA; CDR2 reads SQIVND (reference sequence). Trimming removed 4 bases at V and 0 bases at J, with 13 bases between. The CDR3 spans 17 residues.

The chain employs TRBV12-5 and TRBJ1-1; D call uncertain. The CDR3 loop spans 14 amino acids. V lost 6 bases and J 4 bases, leaving 15 bases between the germline ends. Germline V gene lookup returns CDR1 LGHNT and CDR2 FRNRAP. The CDR3 nucleotides are TGTGCTAGTGGCCCCGAGTTTCCCGGCACTGAAGCTTTCTTT. It is translated as CASGPEFPGTEAFF.

This chain links TRBV7-9 with TRBJ2-7; 7 nucleotides agree with TRBD2. The CDR3 is 14 amino acids. Germline V CDR1 and CDR2: SEHNR, FQNEAQ (reference sequence). With V trimmed by 0 bases and J by 4 bases, 3 bases remained unmatched. The CDR3 protein is CASSLAGGPYEQYF. CDR3 nucleotide sequence: TGTGCCAGCAGCTTAGCGGGAGGGCCATACGAGCAGTACTTC.

This chain uses TRBV28 with TRBJ2-7; a possible D gene is TRBD2 (5 bases). CDR3 length equals 14 residues. Germline assignment: CDR1 MDHEN and CDR2 SYDVKM. V gave up 2 bases and J gave up 2 bases, with 10 bases separating them. This CDR3 reads CASSLLAAAYEQYF. The CDR3 bases are TGTGCCAGCAGTTTACTAGCTGCCGCCTACGAGCAGTACTTC. Full variable domain (outside the CDR3, taken from reference TRBV28 and TRBJ2-7): DVKVTQSSRYLVKRTGEKVFLECVQDMDHENMFWYRQDPGLGLRLIYFSYDVKMKEKGDIPEGYSVSREKKERFSLILESASTNQTSMYLCASSLLAAAYEQYFGPGTRLTVT.

The rearrangement links TRBV9 to TRBJ2-7, with D perhaps matching TRBD1 (8 bases). Germline V lookup: CDR1 SGDLS, CDR2 YYNGEE. Trimming stripped 4 bases from V and 3 bases from J, with 17 bases between. This CDR3 is built from 15 residues. This CDR3 reads CASSPVNRGGYEQYF. CDR3 DNA: TGTGCCAGCAGCCCAGTGAACAGGGGGGGCTACGAGCAGTACTTC.

The genes are TRBV19 and TRBJ2-7, with D uncertain. This CDR3 has 12 amino acids. The V gene's germline CDR1 is LNHDA and CDR2 SQIVND (reference sequence). The V end was cut by 5 bases, the J end by 0 bases, with 5 bases between. In nucleotides, the CDR3 is TGTGCCAGTAGTTCAGGCTCCTACGAGCAGTACTTC. Its protein is CASSSGSYEQYF.

The chain uses TRBV7-2 and TRBJ2-4; the D gene is possibly TRBD2 (5 bases). This CDR3 contains 14 residues. Between the trimmed V and J ends, which lost 1 base and 8 bases, there was a span of 12 bases. Per the germline V gene, CDR1 is SGHTA and CDR2 is FQGNSA. The DNA of the CDR3 is TGTGCCAGCAGCTTAGGGGGTATGAGGGACATTCAGTACTTC. Its translation: CASSLGGMRDIQYF.

This clone has only one observation. V is TRBV25-1 and J is TRBJ2-3; maybe TRBD2 (5 bases). There are 15 residues in the CDR3. Germline loops: CDR1 MGHDK, CDR2 SYGVNS. V was shortened by 6 bases and J by 4 bases, with 17 bases between the two germline ends. CDR3 in DNA: TGTGCCAGCAGGGACTCCGGAAGGGCACCAGATACGCAGTATTTT. This gives the protein CASRDSGRAPDTQYF. Drawing the rest from reference TRBV25-1 and TRBJ2-3, the complete variable domain is EADIYQTPRYLVIGTGKKITLECSQTMGHDKMYWYQQDPGMELHLIHYSYGVNSTEKGDLSSESTVSRIRTEHFPLTLESARPSHTSQYLCASRDSGRAPDTQYFGPGTRLTVL.

The chain links TRBV28 to TRBJ2-2; a weak D match, TRBD1 (6 bases). The V gene's germline CDR1 is MDHEN and CDR2 SYDVKM. The CDR3 loop spans 13 amino acids. Deletions cut 2 bases from V and 8 bases from J, with 9 bases between. CDR3 protein: CASSLLGAGELFF. The CDR3 DNA is TGTGCCAGCAGTTTACTGGGGGCGGGGGAGCTGTTTTTT. The full variable domain, its missing parts supplied by reference TRBV28 and TRBJ2-2, is DVKVTQSSRYLVKRTGEKVFLECVQDMDHENMFWYRQDPGLGLRLIYFSYDVKMKEKGDIPEGYSVSREKKERFSLILESASTNQTSMYLCASSLLGAGELFFGEGSRLTVL.

The genes are TRBV6-6 and TRBJ2-1; the match to TRBD1 covers 7 bases. Trimming took 6 bases from V and 5 from J; bases not matched to a gene: 13. The CDR3 covers 16 residues. Germline assignment: CDR1 MNHNY and CDR2 SVGAGI (reference sequence). The CDR3 DNA follows: TGTGCCAGCAGACCACCAACCTCGACAGGGAACAATGAGCAGTTCTTC. Translating it yields CASRPPTSTGNNEQFF.

In this sample, this clone turned up a few times. The chain employs TRBV6-1 and TRBJ2-1; 10 positions agree with TRBD2. The trim removed 2 bases at V and 5 bases at J, leaving 3 bases unmatched. This CDR3 spans 15 amino acids. Germline V CDR1 and CDR2: MNHNS, SASEGT. As DNA, the CDR3 is TGTGCCAGCAGTGAACGGACTAGCGGAAACAATGAGCAGTTCTTC. Protein sequence: CASSERTSGNNEQFF.

The chain has TRBV7-8 and TRBJ2-1, with unresolved D. This CDR3 is 14 amino acids long. Trimming shortened V by 5 bases and J by 4 bases, and 12 bases separated the two germline ends. Germline values: CDR1 SGHVS, CDR2 FQNEAQ. Written as DNA, the CDR3 is TGTGCCAGCAGCGCAGACACCGATTACAATGAGCAGTTCTTC. Amino acid sequence: CASSADTDYNEQFF.

The rearrangement joins TRBV29-1 to TRBJ1-1; D is perhaps TRBD1 (6 bases). Trimming left V 3 bases short and J 6 bases short, with 14 bases between. The CDR3 is 13 residues long. The germline gives CDR1 SQVTM, CDR2 ANQGSEA. The CDR3 DNA follows: TGCAGCGTTGACACAGGGTATGGGTCTGAAGCTTTCTTT. This encodes CSVDTGYGSEAFF. The variable domain in full, completed from reference TRBV29-1 and TRBJ1-1, reads SAVISQKPSRDICQRGTSLTIQCQVDSQVTMMFWYRQQPGQSLTLIATANQGSEATYESGFVIDKFPISRPNLTFSTLTVSNMSPEDSSIYLCSVDTGYGSEAFFGQGTRLTVV.

The gene calls are TRBV6-5 and TRBJ1-1; D gene uncertain. The CDR3 has 12 amino acids. The V and J ends lost 7 bases and 4 bases respectively, with 10 bases between them. Germline V gene lookup returns CDR1 MNHEY and CDR2 SVGAGI. This CDR3 is CASIRGGTEAFF. DNA of the CDR3: TGTGCCAGCATTCGGGGAGGCACTGAAGCTTTCTTT.

The chain uses TRBV9 and TRBJ1-1, with a weak D call TRBD1 (5 bases). The CDR3 runs 15 residues. CDR1 SGDLS and CDR2 YYNGEE come from the germline V gene. V was cut by 4 bases and J by 5 bases, with 18 bases left in between. The CDR3 coding sequence is TGTGCCAGCAGCCCCCAAAGGGCAGGGCTGACTGAAGCTTTCTTT. This encodes CASSPQRAGLTEAFF.